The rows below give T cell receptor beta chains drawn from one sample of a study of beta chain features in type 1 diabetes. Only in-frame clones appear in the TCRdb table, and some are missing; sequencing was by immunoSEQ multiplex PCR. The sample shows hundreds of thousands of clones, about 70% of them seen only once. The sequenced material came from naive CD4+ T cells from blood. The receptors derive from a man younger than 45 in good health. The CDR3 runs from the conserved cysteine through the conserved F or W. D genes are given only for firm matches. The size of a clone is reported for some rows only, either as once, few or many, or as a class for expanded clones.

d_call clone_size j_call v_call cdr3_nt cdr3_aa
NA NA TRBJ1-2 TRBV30 TGTGCCTGGAGTGTCGCGGCTTATGGCTACACCTTC CAWSVAAYGYTF
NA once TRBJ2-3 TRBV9 TGTGCCAGCAGCACACCTAGCACAGATACGCAGTATTTT CASSTPSTDTQYF
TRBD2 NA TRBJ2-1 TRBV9 TGTGCCAGCAGCGTAGCTAGGCTAGCGGGAGATGAGCAGTTCTTC CASSVARLAGDEQFF
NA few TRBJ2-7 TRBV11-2 TGTGCCAGCAGCATACCTCTGGGCTACGAGCAGTACTTC CASSIPLGYEQYF
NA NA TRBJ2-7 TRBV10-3 TGTGCCATCAGTGAGTTGGGGGGCTCCGACGAGCAGTACTTC CAISELGGSDEQYF
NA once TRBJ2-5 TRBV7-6 TGTGCCAGCAGCTTAGCGCAAGAGACCCAGTACTTC CASSLAQETQYF
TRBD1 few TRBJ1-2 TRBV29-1 TGCAGCGTTGTTTCGGACAGGCTCTATGGCTACACCTTC CSVVSDRLYGYTF
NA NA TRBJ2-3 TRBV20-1 TGCAGCCCCAGAACTGATACGCAGTATTTT CSPRTDTQYF
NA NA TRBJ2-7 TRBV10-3 TGTGCCACCAAACTGACGGAGGCCTACTACGAGCAGTACTTC CATKLTEAYYEQYF
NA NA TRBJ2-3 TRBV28 TGTGCCAGCAGGGGAGTCACAGATACGCAGTATTTT CASRGVTDTQYF
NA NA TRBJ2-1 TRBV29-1 TGCAGCGTTGAAGACACAGGTCCGATCTCCTACAATGAGCAGTTCTTC CSVEDTGPISYNEQFF
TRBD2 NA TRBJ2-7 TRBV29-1 TGCAGCGTTAGTCAACGGGGGGAATGGGTCGAGCAGTACTTC CSVSQRGEWVEQYF